This TCR beta chain is drawn from a study of blood T cells in healthy people across ages. The V gene end was trimmed by 6 bases and the J gene end by 6 bases; junction bases not matched to a gene: 9. The germline V gene has CDR1 MNHEY and CDR2 SVGEGT. This CDR3 spans 15 amino acids. A second PCR, run for about 6 to 12 cycles, used a sample-barcoded 5' primer plus a J-beta primer mix. TCRdb passed the 5' RACE reads through MiXCR, listing each CDR3 protein once. The sample holds approximately 800,000 distinct CDR3 sequences, 58% seen once. In regard to this clonotype: As yet, its antigen is unknown.

General observations from the study: Among T cells, TCR beta diversity per million cells dropped roughly linearly as age rose. Unsorted PBMCs prevented conclusive naive versus antigen-experienced comparison. Possibly confounding the expanded clonotype changes was the fact that donor CMV status was unknown. There were more naive CD4+ cells and higher diversity in long-lived donors than in aged donors.

J is TRBJ2-1 and V is TRBV6-2 or TRBV6-3, with 9 bases aligning to TRBD1. The TCR was taken from a man between 25 and 39 years old in good health. The sequencing sample was made of blood. The DNA of the CDR3 is TGTGCCAGCAGGCCCTCGGGACAGGGTATCAATGAGCAGTTCTTC. Translated, it gives CASRPSGQGINEQFF.